This TCR beta chain was observed in a study of T cell clusters in autoimmune cytopenias. Whole-study context: The median distinct TRB clonotype count was approximately 2,500 per sample, from a median approximately 53,000 reads.

Regarding the study as a whole: Primary autoimmune cytopenia patients seemingly lacked the physiological T cell clusters found in healthy donors.

The germline V gene encodes CDR1 SGHNT and CDR2 YYREEE (reference sequence). The CDR3 is 14 amino acids. Multiplex touch-down PCR amplified TRB using TRB-A and TRB-B pools in one tube. TCRdb reprocessed the multiplex PCR reads, with one entry per CDR3 protein and no DNA. This table lists 2,000 to 3,000 distinct CDR3 sequences. Its frequency marks this clonotype as medium-sized. Its antigen is not known. Each sample's input was roughly 250 ng genomic DNA, about 38,000 genome equivalents. The sample was peripheral blood. The sequence was obtained from a human donor with an autoimmune cytopenia or autoimmune hepatitis (not recorded which). V and J are TRBV5-4 and TRBJ2-3. The CDR3 sequence is CASSSGRSTDTQYF.